Given below is one TCR beta chain in context. Its matching antigen is unknown. This entry comes from a study of cytotoxic CD8 clonotypes in ibrutinib-treated CLL. The overall study: There were 11 relapsed/refractory patients and about 15 treatment-naive patients, and 17 to 18 were IGHV unmutated. After median around 68 months, approximately 14 stayed in remission, about twelve progressed; responses some 25 partial, 2 complete. Study outcomes and limitations: Circulating CD8+ T-cell counts were tracked by baseline clonality, which exceeded that of age-matched healthy donors.

CDR1 is GTSNPN and CDR2 is SVGIG in the germline V gene (reference sequence). V dropped 0 bases and J dropped 12 bases, with 15 bases sitting between them. The CDR3 totals 13 residues. TCRdb's table, derived via immunoSEQ multiplex PCR, lists solely in-frame clones and lacks some. The sample carries about 72,000 clones, 68% recorded once. The chain carries TRBV30 and TRBJ2-1; D remains ambiguous. Sample: PBMCs, taken after 12 months of ibrutinib treatment. The TCR sequence derives from a human donor with chronic lymphocytic leukemia. CDR3 coding DNA: TGTGCCTGGAGTGTACGGTCCGGGCAGCGGCAGTTCTTC. This gives the protein CAWSVRSGQRQFF.